This passage covers 27 T cell receptor beta chains from one sample sequenced in a study of T cell responses to AZD1222 COVID-19 vaccine. The protocol was immunoSEQ multiplex PCR, while the TCRdb copy is restricted to in-frame clones and leaves out a portion. This sample has more than 110,000 clones, with 93% found just once. The specimen comprised peripheral blood, sampled on day 0 of AZD1222 vaccination. The source is an adult in good health.

This clone was counted only a few times. CDR3: CASSLDRGSGNTIYF. The CDR3 nucleotides read TGTGCCAGCTCGCTAGACAGGGGCTCTGGAAACACCATATATTTT. V and J are TRBV18 and TRBJ1-3, with 8 bases fitting TRBD1. CDR1 KGHSH and CDR2 LQKENI come from the germline V gene. The CDR3 runs 15 residues. The trim removed 6 bases at V and 0 bases at J, leaving 4 bases unmatched.

The chain recombines TRBV6-4 with TRBJ2-3, with TRBD2 matching 8 bases. Germline-derived CDR1 and CDR2 are MRHNA and SNTAGT. This CDR3 contains 15 residues. The junction had 7 bases not matched to a gene; V was cut back by 4 bases and J by 4 bases. CDR3 DNA sequence: TGTGCCAGCAGTGCCATGACTAGCGCCCCAGATACGCAGTATTTT. It encodes CASSAMTSAPDTQYF.

The chain carries TRBV15 and TRBJ1-3; maybe TRBD1 (5 bases). With 0 bases removed from V and 4 bases from J, the gap between germline ends came to 10 bases. In germline, CDR1 is LNHNV, CDR2 YYDKDF (reference sequence). The CDR3 sequence is 15 residues long. The CDR3 coding sequence is TGTGCCACCAGCAGAGACAGGGAATCCGGAAACACCATATATTTT. Its protein is CATSRDRESGNTIYF.

The chain is built from TRBV28 and TRBJ1-2; TRBD1 is a possible D gene (5 bases). The germline gives CDR1 MDHEN, CDR2 SYDVKM. V was cut by 2 bases and J by 4 bases, with 11 bases left in between. The CDR3 runs 14 residues. CDR3 sequence (DNA): TGTGCCAGCAGTTTAGGGGGGGGAGGCTATGGCTACACCTTC. Its protein product is CASSLGGGGYGYTF.

Only one count was recorded for this clone. The rearrangement links TRBV3-1 (or the pseudogene TRBV3-2) to TRBJ2-1; 12 bases are a match to TRBD2. V was pared by 4 bases and J by 4 bases, with 5 bases of the junction left unmatched. CDR1 is LGHDT and CDR2 is YNNKEL in the germline V gene (reference sequence). The CDR3 contains 16 residues. CDR3 amino acids: CASSPNGLAGYNEQFF. The CDR3 nucleotides read TGTGCCAGCAGCCCGAACGGACTAGCGGGGTACAATGAGCAGTTCTTC.

This clone was seen more than once but under ten times. Germline and junction disagree at one end, which may indicate a read error. This chain's CDR3 is CSVEDGSSGNTIYF. Here the CDR3 DNA reads TGCAGCGTAGAAGACGGGAGCTCTGGAAACACCATATATTTT. The chain carries TRBV29-1 and TRBJ1-3; D unresolved. The germline gives CDR1 SQVTM, CDR2 ANQGSEA. The CDR3 loop spans 14 amino acids.

The chain links TRBV19 to TRBJ2-3, with TRBD2 matching over 10 bases. Germline assignment: CDR1 LNHDA and CDR2 SQIVND (reference sequence). This CDR3 spans 17 amino acids. Unmatched junction bases numbered 7, after V lost 1 base and J lost 3 bases. CDR3 loop: CASSIGRTSGMTDTQYF. CDR3 nucleotide sequence: TGTGCCAGTAGTATAGGTAGAACTAGCGGGATGACAGATACGCAGTATTTT. The variable domain in full, with the rest retrieved from reference TRBV19 and TRBJ2-3, is DGGITQSPKYLFRKEGQNVTLSCEQNLNHDAMYWYRQDPGQGLRLIYYSQIVNDFQKGDIAEGYSVSREKKESFPLTVTSAQKNPTAFYLCASSIGRTSGMTDTQYFGPGTRLTVL.

The V gene is TRBV5-4, the J gene TRBJ1-1; D is unclear. The CDR3 sequence is 14 residues long. Trimming left V 0 bases short and J 1 base short, with 7 bases between. Germline V gene data show CDR1 as SGHNT and CDR2 as YYREEE (reference sequence). CDR3 DNA: TGTGCCAGCAGCTTGGCCACAGAGAACACTGAAGCTTTCTTT. It is translated as CASSLATENTEAFF.

This chain links TRBV30 with TRBJ1-1; D remains unclear. Trimming stripped 4 bases from V and 0 bases from J, with 6 bases between. The length of the CDR3 is 12 residues. Germline CDR1 reads GTSNPN; CDR2 reads SVGIG (reference sequence). Here the CDR3 reads CAWTLLNTEAFF. CDR3 DNA sequence: TGTGCCTGGACACTTCTGAACACTGAAGCTTTCTTT.

This chain connects TRBV28 to TRBJ1-2; no firm D call. V lost 7 bases and J 1 base, leaving 4 bases between the germline ends. This CDR3 region has 11 residues. Germline values: CDR1 MDHEN, CDR2 SYDVKM. The CDR3 region has the DNA TGTGCCAGCATGGGTAACTATGGCTACACCTTC. Its protein product is CASMGNYGYTF.

This sequence joins TRBV9 and TRBJ2-7; 9 bases align to TRBD1. The CDR3 totals 16 residues. V was pared by 0 bases and J by 5 bases, with 9 bases of the junction left unmatched. Germline loops: CDR1 SGDLS, CDR2 YYNGEE. The CDR3 here is CASSVGGTGIGHEQYF. CDR3 in DNA: TGTGCCAGCAGCGTAGGAGGGACAGGGATTGGCCACGAGCAGTACTTC.

This sequence joins TRBV3-1 (or the pseudogene TRBV3-2) and TRBJ1-2; no definite D call. This CDR3 comprises 13 residues. V lost 1 base and J 4 bases, leaving 7 bases between the germline ends. Germline CDR1 reads LGHDT; CDR2 reads YNNKEL (reference sequence). CDR3 sequence: CASSQGRLYGYTF. CDR3 DNA sequence: TGTGCCAGCAGCCAAGGCAGACTCTATGGCTACACCTTC.

The CDR3 loop reads CASSLDLAGSTWEQFF. The CDR3 DNA reads as TGTGCCAGCAGCTTAGACCTAGCGGGGTCTACTTGGGAGCAGTTCTTC. This sequence joins TRBV7-9 and TRBJ2-1, with TRBD2 matching over 9 bases. V dropped 1 base and J dropped 10; count of bases not matched to a gene: 11. CDR1 is SEHNR, CDR2 FQNEAQ, per germline (reference sequence). The length of the CDR3 is 16 residues. The full variable domain, its missing parts supplied by reference TRBV7-9 and TRBJ2-1, is DTGVSQNPRHKITKRGQNVTFRCDPISEHNRLYWYRQTLGQGPEFLTYFQNEAQLEKSRLLSDRFSAERPKGSFSTLEIQRTEQGDSAMYLCASSLDLAGSTWEQFFGPGTRLTVL.

The chain recombines TRBV3-1 (or the pseudogene TRBV3-2) with TRBJ1-4; D remains unclear. Germline CDR1 LGHDT, CDR2 YNNKEL (reference sequence). The CDR3 has 13 residues. V lost 4 bases and J lost 8, with 11 bases in between. This chain's CDR3 is CASSLGPEEKLFF. The CDR3 nucleotides are TGTGCCAGCAGCCTCGGACCCGAAGAAAAACTGTTTTTT.

The CDR3 DNA reads TGTGCCAGCTCACCTGGGGGGGCCCATGCCTACGAGCAGTACTTC. This gives the protein CASSPGGAHAYEQYF. The chain joins TRBV18 to TRBJ2-7; possibly TRBD2 for D (7 bases). The CDR3 spans 15 residues. V lost 3 bases to trimming and J lost 2 bases, with 14 bases between them. From germline, CDR1 is KGHSH and CDR2 LQKENI.

This CDR3 reads CASSSSRGNTEAFF. The DNA for the CDR3 is TGTGCCAGCAGCTCTTCCAGGGGAAACACTGAAGCTTTCTTT. This sequence joins TRBV6-5 and TRBJ1-1; the D gene is possibly TRBD1 (6 bases). V was pared by 6 bases and J by 2 bases, with 13 bases between. The CDR3 contains 14 residues. CDR1 MNHEY and CDR2 SVGAGI come from the germline V gene.

The gene calls are TRBV10-3 and TRBJ1-4; TRBD1 is a possible D gene (6 bases). The CDR3 spans 16 residues. Between the trimmed V and J ends, which lost 0 bases and 7 bases, there was a span of 15 bases. From germline, CDR1 is ENHRY and CDR2 SYGVKD. For the CDR3, the DNA is TGTGCCATCAGTGAGTCGTTGGAGGGGGGGGCTGAAAAACTGTTTTTT. It is translated as CAISESLEGGAEKLFF.

This chain connects TRBV9 to TRBJ2-1, with TRBD1 matching over 7 bases. Germline assignment: CDR1 SGDLS and CDR2 YYNGEE. There are 15 residues in the CDR3. Trimming cost V 3 bases and J 0 bases; bases outside gene matches: 3. CDR3 DNA sequence: TGTGCCAGCAGCGCACAGGGGCTCTCCTACAATGAGCAGTTCTTC. Translation gives CASSAQGLSYNEQFF.

This clone was counted once. The J gene is TRBJ2-4, the V gene TRBV30; no definite D call. Germline lookup yields CDR1 GTSNPN and CDR2 SVGIG (reference sequence). The CDR3 runs to 12 residues. V was clipped by 2 bases and J by 10 bases, with 12 bases between them. The CDR3: CAWSTGLWIQYF. DNA for the CDR3: TGTGCCTGGAGTACGGGCCTCTGGATTCAGTACTTC.

V usage is TRBV18 and J usage is TRBJ1-3; D is ambiguous. V was shortened by 6 bases and J by 0 bases, with 12 bases between the two germline ends. The CDR3 is made up of 15 amino acids. CDR1 is KGHSH, CDR2 LQKENI, per germline. This CDR3 reads CASSPTELSGNTIYF. In DNA form, the CDR3 reads TGTGCCAGCTCTCCTACAGAGCTCTCTGGAAACACCATATATTTT.

The J gene is TRBJ2-2, the V gene TRBV10-3; 7 bases match TRBD1. This CDR3 region has 15 residues. V lost 5 bases, J lost 0 bases, and 3 bases stayed unmatched. Germline values: CDR1 ENHRY, CDR2 SYGVKD. The CDR3: CAISPGQTNTGELFF. The CDR3 DNA reads TGTGCCATCAGTCCGGGACAGACGAACACCGGGGAGCTGTTTTTT.

The chain is built from TRBV6-5 and TRBJ1-3; no firm D call. Germline V gene sequence: CDR1 MNHEY, CDR2 SVGAGI. V was clipped by 7 bases and J by 4 bases, with 17 bases between them. This CDR3 is 15 amino acids long. The CDR3 spells CASMIGIEKGNTIYF. CDR3 nucleotide sequence: TGTGCCAGCATGATTGGCATCGAGAAGGGAAACACCATATATTTT.

This clone was recorded only once. The chain joins TRBV19 to TRBJ2-7; the D gene is possibly TRBD1 (6 bases). With 4 bases removed from V and 3 bases from J, the gap between germline ends came to 10 bases. CDR1 and CDR2 (germline): LNHDA, SQIVND (reference sequence). The CDR3 consists of 13 residues. CDR3 bases: TGTGCCAGTAGTACCGCAGGGGACTACGAGCAGTACTTC. Translation: CASSTAGDYEQYF.

This chain connects TRBV30 to TRBJ2-2; 11 positions match TRBD1. Germline V CDR1 and CDR2: GTSNPN, SVGIG (reference sequence). The V gene end was trimmed by 3 bases and the J gene end by 5 bases; junction bases not matched to a gene: 8. CDR3 length: 16 amino acids. The CDR3 DNA sequence: TGTGCCTGGAGCCCGGACAGGGGGCATGGGACCGGGGAGCTGTTTTTT. Translating it yields CAWSPDRGHGTGELFF.

Only one count was recorded for this clone. The chain uses TRBV10-3 and TRBJ2-2, with TRBD1 matching over 9 bases. The CDR3 runs 16 residues. Germline trimming cut 5 bases from V and 2 bases from J; bases unmatched to any gene: 6. Germline V lookup: CDR1 ENHRY, CDR2 SYGVKD. This CDR3 is CAISPYRGQNTGELFF. The CDR3 nucleotides are TGTGCCATCAGTCCTTACAGGGGGCAAAACACCGGGGAGCTGTTTTTT.

This clone was counted between two and nine times. This chain joins TRBV10-1 and TRBJ2-2, with TRBD1 matching over 9 bases. The CDR3 has 14 residues. Germline CDR1 reads WNHNN; CDR2 reads SYGVQD (reference sequence). Trimming took 5 bases from V and 6 from J; bases not matched to a gene: 4. CDR3 in amino acids: CASSPYRGPGELFF. CDR3 DNA: TGCGCCAGCAGTCCTTACAGGGGGCCCGGGGAGCTGTTTTTT.

In this sample, this clone turned up once. The V and J genes are TRBV5-4 and TRBJ2-1; 10 nucleotides align to TRBD1. CDR1 and CDR2 (germline): SGHNT, YYREEE (reference sequence). V gave up 7 bases and J gave up 7 bases; unmatched junction bases: 5. The CDR3 covers 13 residues. The CDR3 sequence is CASSRQGANEQFF. The CDR3, as DNA: TGTGCCAGCTCCAGACAGGGGGCAAATGAGCAGTTCTTC.